Here is one TCR beta chain with its context. Its cognate antigen is unknown. Sequenced by immunoSEQ multiplex PCR; TCRdb stores in-frame clones only, minus some. The top ten hold roughly 6.8% of the sample, which has tens of thousands of clones, around two thirds seen once. This sample was taken from a study of early stage breast cancer tumors. As for the study in general: Among around 12 ER+/PR+/HER2- tumors, eight were ductal, four lobular. Study-level findings and limits: Most shared enriched TCRB sequences were commonly generated ones. Tumor and normal breast were distinguished via blood comparison in about 90% of the 16 patients. Compared with adjacent normal breast, tumors showed around 2.5-fold denser, more clonal T cells.

CDR3 length equals 13 residues. CDR1 is SGHNT and CDR2 is YYREEE in the germline V gene (reference sequence). Trimming cost V 1 base and J 6 bases, with 8 bases left between them. Material: blood. The receptor's source is a person in their fifties or sixties with breast cancer. The rearrangement uses TRBV5-4 and TRBJ2-1; weak D call: TRBD2 (5 bases). The CDR3 spells CASSLWAGNEQFF. The CDR3 coding sequence is TGTGCCAGCAGCTTGTGGGCGGGCAATGAGCAGTTCTTC.